This T cell receptor beta chain was obtained from a study of CD8 T cells in Susac syndrome. RNA in amounts of roughly 0.45 to 1 ug was reverse transcribed with random hexamers. The authors amplified TCR beta CDR3 across 54 Vbeta and 13 Jbeta using immunoSEQ multiplex PCR. Each CDR3 protein gets one entry after TCRdb re-called the immunoSEQ multiplex PCR reads with MiXCR. This sample carries 150,000 or so distinct CDR3 sequences, about 94% of them seen once, and the ten largest clones take about 0.19%. TCR beta was sequenced from blood CD8+ and CD4+ T cells. The multiple sclerosis controls, all treatment-naive patients, had relapsing-remitting disease that was stable or active. It was negative isolation that provided the CD8+ and CD4+ T cells, whereas TEMRA cells were enriched by FACS. J was trimmed by 6 bases and V by 0 bases; bases with no gene match: 8. CDR1 is LGHNA and CDR2 is YSLEER in the germline V gene. The CDR3 runs 17 residues.

Sample: CD8+ T cells from PBMCs. The receptor comes from a human donor with multiple sclerosis. V is TRBV4-3 and J is TRBJ2-3, with 11 bases fitting TRBD2. The CDR3 loop is CASSQDLASGGPDTQYF. The CDR3 coding sequence is TGCGCCAGCAGCCAAGATCTTGCTAGCGGGGGGCCGGATACGCAGTATTTT.